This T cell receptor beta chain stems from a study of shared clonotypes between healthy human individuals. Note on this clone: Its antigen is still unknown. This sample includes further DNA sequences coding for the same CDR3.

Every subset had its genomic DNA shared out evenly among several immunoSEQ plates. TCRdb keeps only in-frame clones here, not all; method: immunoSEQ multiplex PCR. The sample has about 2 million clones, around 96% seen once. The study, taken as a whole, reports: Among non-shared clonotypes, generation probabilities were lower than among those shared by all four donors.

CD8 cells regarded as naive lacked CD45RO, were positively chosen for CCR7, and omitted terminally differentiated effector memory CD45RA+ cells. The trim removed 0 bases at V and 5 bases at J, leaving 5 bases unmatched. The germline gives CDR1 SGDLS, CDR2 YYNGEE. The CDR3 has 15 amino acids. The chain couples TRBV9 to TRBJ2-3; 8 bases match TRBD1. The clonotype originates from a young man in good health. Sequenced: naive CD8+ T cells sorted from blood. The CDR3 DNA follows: TGTGCCAGCAGCGTAGGTGGGACAGGCGGAGATACGCAGTATTTT. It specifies CASSVGGTGGDTQYF.